These 25 T cell receptor beta chains were all obtained from the same sample, sequenced in a study of T cell responses to AZD1222 COVID-19 vaccine. The repertoire was sequenced with immunoSEQ multiplex PCR; TCRdb's copy has only in-frame clones and lacks some. The sample records around 140,000 clones, 93% being singletons. Here the sequenced sample was peripheral blood, taken on day 0 of AZD1222 vaccination. Every receptor here comes from an adult in good health.

The CDR3 loop reads CASTRSGRSYEQYF. CDR3 nucleotide sequence: TGTGCCAGTACTCGTAGCGGGCGCTCCTACGAGCAGTACTTC. The chain combines TRBV19 with TRBJ2-7; 7 bases map to TRBD2. The ends lost 7 bases at V and 0 bases at J; junction bases unmatched: 6. Looked up from germline, CDR1 is LNHDA and CDR2 is SQIVND (reference sequence). The CDR3 is made up of 14 amino acids.

J is TRBJ2-2 and V is TRBV4-1; D is ambiguous. Germline values: CDR1 MGHRA, CDR2 YSYEKL. This CDR3 comprises 14 residues. Deletions cut 2 bases from V and 3 bases from J, with 7 bases between. CDR3: CASSQQRYTGELFF. Here the CDR3 DNA reads TGCGCCAGCAGCCAACAGCGCTACACCGGGGAGCTGTTTTTT.

The chain joins TRBV5-1 to TRBJ2-7; D is ambiguous. The CDR3 loop spans 12 amino acids. Germline CDR1 SGHRS, CDR2 YFSETQ. Trimming shortened V by 4 bases and J by 3 bases, and 8 bases separated the two germline ends. CDR3 residues: CASSQDHYEQYF. The DNA of the CDR3 is TGCGCCAGCAGCCAAGACCACTACGAGCAGTACTTC.

Here the CDR3 reads CASSEGQGASGYTF. The CDR3 coding sequence is TGCGCCAGCAGCGAAGGACAGGGGGCGAGTGGCTACACCTTC. V is TRBV5-1 and J is TRBJ1-2; TRBD1 aligns across 11 bases. CDR1 and CDR2 from the germline V gene are SGHRS and YFSETQ. Trimming cost V 4 bases and J 7 bases; bases outside gene matches: 6. The CDR3 spans 14 residues.

This clone was seen only once. The CDR3 region has the DNA TGTGCCAGCAGCTTAGGGGTAGCGGGGGGCCAAGAGACCCAGTACTTC. As protein: CASSLGVAGGQETQYF. The chain is built from TRBV11-2 and TRBJ2-5; 10 nucleotides line up with TRBD2. The J segment lost 1 base and the V segment lost 1 base, leaving 3 bases of the junction unmatched. Germline CDR1 and CDR2: SGHAT and FQNNGV. There are 16 residues in the CDR3.

There are a few counts of this clone. This chain connects TRBV20-1 to TRBJ2-7, with 10 bases fitting TRBD2. The J segment lost 5 bases and the V segment lost 3 bases, leaving 10 bases of the junction unmatched. This CDR3 has 15 amino acids. In germline, CDR1 is DFQATT, CDR2 SNEGSKA (reference sequence). The CDR3 sequence is CSASFASGRLDEQYF. CDR3 DNA sequence: TGCAGTGCTAGTTTTGCTAGCGGGAGATTAGACGAGCAGTACTTC.

J is TRBJ1-1 and V is TRBV5-1; D might be TRBD1 (6 bases). From germline, CDR1 is SGHRS and CDR2 YFSETQ. Between the trimmed V and J ends, which lost 4 bases and 4 bases, there was a span of 20 bases. The CDR3 is 16 residues long. The CDR3 nucleotides are TGCGCCAGCAGCCAAACCTCCAGGGGTGGGGGCACTGAAGCTTTCTTT. The encoded protein is CASSQTSRGGGTEAFF.

The rearrangement links TRBV18 to TRBJ2-7, with no clear D. Germline assignment: CDR1 KGHSH and CDR2 LQKENI. Trimming shortened V by 3 bases and J by 1 base, and 10 bases separated the two germline ends. The CDR3 has 14 residues. The DNA for the CDR3 is TGTGCCAGCTCACCGGAGCCGTATTCCTACGAGCAGTACTTC. This codes for CASSPEPYSYEQYF.

The chain employs TRBV3-1 (or the pseudogene TRBV3-2) and TRBJ2-5; no reliable D call. CDR1 and CDR2 (germline): LGHDT, YNNKEL (reference sequence). This CDR3 has 14 residues. Trimming stripped 3 bases from V and 5 bases from J, with 13 bases between. CDR3 in amino acids: CASSQESIRETQYF. The CDR3 coding sequence is TGTGCCAGCAGCCAGGAGTCTATTCGGGAGACCCAGTACTTC.

This sequence joins TRBV10-3 and TRBJ1-1, with D tentatively TRBD1 (5 bases). V shed 5 bases and J shed 0 bases, with 19 bases lying between them. From germline, CDR1 is ENHRY and CDR2 SYGVKD. The CDR3 length is 17 residues. CDR3 nucleotides: TGTGCCATCAGTACAAAATGGGGGGAGGGGATGAACACTGAAGCTTTCTTT. Protein sequence: CAISTKWGEGMNTEAFF.

V usage is TRBV2 and J usage is TRBJ2-7, with D tentatively TRBD2 (6 bases). This CDR3 has 14 amino acids. CDR1 and CDR2 (germline): SNHLY, FYNNEI. V lost 7 bases, J lost 3 bases, and 16 bases lay in between. For the CDR3, the DNA is TGTGCCAGCAAAACGTCCGCGGGAAACTACGAGCAGTACTTC. It yields the protein CASKTSAGNYEQYF.

The V gene is TRBV7-2, the J gene TRBJ1-1, with D tentatively TRBD1 (6 bases). CDR3 length equals 15 residues. V was shortened by 3 bases and J by 6 bases, with 17 bases between the two germline ends. Germline V gene sequence: CDR1 SGHTA, CDR2 FQGNSA. CDR3 sequence reads: CASSFGQDSGPEAFF. For the CDR3, the DNA is TGTGCCAGCAGCTTCGGGCAGGACAGTGGACCTGAAGCTTTCTTT.

The chain combines TRBV2 with TRBJ2-3, with a weak D call TRBD2 (5 bases). V lost 8 bases to trimming and J lost 2 bases, with 8 bases between them. The V gene's germline CDR1 is SNHLY and CDR2 FYNNEI. The CDR3 consists of 12 residues. The CDR3 region is CASSGNTDTQYF. Here the CDR3 DNA reads TGTGCCAGCTCCGGGAACACAGATACGCAGTATTTT.

V gene TRBV5-6 combines with J gene TRBJ2-3; D is perhaps TRBD2 (5 bases). CDR3 length: 17 amino acids. From germline, CDR1 is SGHDT and CDR2 YYEEEE. V lost 4 bases and J lost 0, with 18 bases in between. The DNA for the CDR3 is TGTGCCAGCAGCCGGGGTCAGTCAAGAACTAGCACAGATACGCAGTATTTT. Its protein is CASSRGQSRTSTDTQYF.

The chain employs TRBV27 and TRBJ2-2; 9 bases agree with TRBD1. The CDR3 is made up of 14 amino acids. Germline-derived CDR1 and CDR2 are MNHEY and SMNVEV (reference sequence). V lost 6 bases, J lost 7 bases, and 6 bases stayed unmatched. The CDR3 protein is CASRRDRGSGELFF. The CDR3 region has the DNA TGTGCCAGCAGACGTGACAGGGGGAGCGGGGAGCTGTTTTTT.

J is TRBJ2-5 and V is TRBV19, with a tentative D call TRBD1 (6 bases). Trimming left V 3 bases short and J 4 bases short, with 9 bases between. There are 13 residues in the CDR3. Per germline, CDR1 LNHDA and CDR2 SQIVND (reference sequence). The CDR3 bases are TGTGCCAGTAGTATGGGGGCCCCAGAGACCCAGTACTTC. The encoded protein is CASSMGAPETQYF.

The chain employs TRBV5-1 and TRBJ1-2, with D uncertain. Germline CDR1 is SGHRS and CDR2 is YFSETQ. This CDR3 has 16 residues. Trimming cost V 0 bases and J 1 base, with 13 bases left between them. The CDR3 loop is CASSLVLTGVNYGYTF. DNA of the CDR3: TGCGCCAGCAGCTTGGTCCTTACGGGAGTTAACTATGGCTACACCTTC.

V usage is TRBV9 and J usage is TRBJ2-5, with D hard to call. CDR1 is SGDLS and CDR2 is YYNGEE in the germline V gene. The CDR3 consists of 13 residues. V was cut by 0 bases and J by 4 bases, with 7 bases left in between. The CDR3 sequence: CASSVVSGETQYF. CDR3 nucleotides: TGTGCCAGCAGCGTAGTGTCAGGAGAGACCCAGTACTTC. Using reference TRBV9 and TRBJ2-5 for the parts outside the CDR3, the full variable domain is DSGVTQTPKHLITATGQRVTLRCSPRSGDLSVYWYQQSLDQGLQFLIQYYNGEERAKGNILERFSAQQFPDLHSELNLSSLELGDSALYFCASSVVSGETQYFGPGTRLLVL.

The CDR3 DNA is TGTGCCAGCAGTTCCCGGGGAGCTAACTATGGCTACACCTTC. It specifies CASSSRGANYGYTF. The chain recombines TRBV6-5 with TRBJ1-2; D uncertain. The CDR3 loop spans 14 amino acids. V shed 4 bases and J shed 0 bases, with 9 bases lying between them. The V gene's germline CDR1 is MNHEY and CDR2 SVGAGI.

The chain uses TRBV2 and TRBJ2-7, with D perhaps TRBD1 or TRBD2 (6 bases each). Germline V gene lookup returns CDR1 SNHLY and CDR2 FYNNEI. V lost 7 bases to trimming and J lost 4 bases, with 29 bases between them. The CDR3 length is 18 residues. The CDR3 region is CASIAAVILRQETYEQYF. In DNA, the CDR3 is TGTGCCAGCATAGCGGCTGTGATCCTGAGACAGGAGACGTACGAGCAGTACTTC.

The CDR3 sequence is CASSATVGLAGYEQYF. CDR3 DNA sequence: TGTGCCAGCAGCGCCACAGTGGGACTAGCGGGCTACGAGCAGTACTTC. The chain links TRBV7-9 to TRBJ2-7, with 12 bases that match TRBD2. With 5 bases clipped from V and 3 bases from J, the junction kept 8 bases outside the gene matches. The CDR3 is 16 amino acids. Germline V gives CDR1 SEHNR, CDR2 FQNEAQ (reference sequence).

The V gene is TRBV27, the J gene TRBJ2-7; D is possibly TRBD1 (5 bases). CDR1 MNHEY and CDR2 SMNVEV come from the germline V gene (reference sequence). The V and J ends lost 3 bases and 7 bases respectively, with 10 bases between them. CDR3 length equals 12 residues. The CDR3 bases are TGTGCCAGCAGTTTTTTGGGGCTGGAGCAGTACTTC. Its translation is CASSFLGLEQYF.

This rearrangement joins TRBV7-3 to TRBJ1-1; D possibly corresponds to TRBD1 (5 bases). CDR3 length: 13 amino acids. V was cut by 5 bases and J by 5 bases, with 12 bases left in between. CDR1 is SGHTA and CDR2 is FQGTGA in the germline V gene. Here the CDR3 reads CASSMTEWTEAFF. Written as DNA, the CDR3 is TGTGCCAGCAGCATGACAGAATGGACTGAAGCTTTCTTT.

The chain recombines TRBV19 with TRBJ1-5, with a weak D call TRBD1 (5 bases). V lost 0 bases to trimming and J lost 16 bases, with 16 bases between them. The CDR3 is 13 amino acids. Germline CDR1 is LNHDA and CDR2 is SQIVND (reference sequence). The CDR3 DNA reads as TGTGCCAGTAGTATAGATCGAGGGAGGGGAAGTCATTTT. It translates to CASSIDRGRGSHF.

The chain is built from TRBV2 and TRBJ1-2, with D unclear. The V gene lost 7 bases and the J gene lost 8 bases, with 17 bases spanning the gap. The length of the CDR3 is 13 residues. The germline V gene encodes CDR1 SNHLY and CDR2 FYNNEI. The CDR3 coding sequence is TGTGCCAGCATGGGGTCCCTTCTGGGGGGCTACACCTTC. Its translation is CASMGSLLGGYTF.